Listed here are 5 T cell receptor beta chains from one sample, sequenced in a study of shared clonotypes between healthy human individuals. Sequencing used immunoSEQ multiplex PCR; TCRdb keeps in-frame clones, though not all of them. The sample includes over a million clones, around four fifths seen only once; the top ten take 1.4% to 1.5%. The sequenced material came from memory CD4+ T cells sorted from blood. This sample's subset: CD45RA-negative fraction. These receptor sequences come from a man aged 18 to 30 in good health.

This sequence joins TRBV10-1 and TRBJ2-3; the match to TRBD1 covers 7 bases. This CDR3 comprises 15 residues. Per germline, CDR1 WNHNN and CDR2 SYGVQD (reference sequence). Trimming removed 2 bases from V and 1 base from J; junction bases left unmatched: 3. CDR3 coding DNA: TGCGCCAGCAGTGAGAATAGGGGGCGCACAGATACGCAGTATTTT. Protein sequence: CASSENRGRTDTQYF.

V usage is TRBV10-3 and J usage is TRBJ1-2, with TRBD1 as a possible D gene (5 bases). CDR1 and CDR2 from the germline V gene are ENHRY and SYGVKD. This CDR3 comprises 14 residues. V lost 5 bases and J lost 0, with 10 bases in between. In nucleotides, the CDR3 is TGTGCCATCAGTCCGGGACCGGCTAACTATGGCTACACCTTC. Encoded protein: CAISPGPANYGYTF.

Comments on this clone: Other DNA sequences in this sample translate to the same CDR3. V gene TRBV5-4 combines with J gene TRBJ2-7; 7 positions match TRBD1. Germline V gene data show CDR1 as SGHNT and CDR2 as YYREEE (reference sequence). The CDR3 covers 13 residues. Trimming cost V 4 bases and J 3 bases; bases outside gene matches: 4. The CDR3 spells CASSRDSLYEQYF. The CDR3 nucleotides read TGTGCCAGCAGCCGGGACAGTCTCTACGAGCAGTACTTC.

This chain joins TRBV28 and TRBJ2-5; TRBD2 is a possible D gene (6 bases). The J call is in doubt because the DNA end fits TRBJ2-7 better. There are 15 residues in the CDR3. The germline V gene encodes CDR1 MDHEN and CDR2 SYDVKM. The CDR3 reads CASSLGGAISYEQYF. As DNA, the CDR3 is TGTGCCAGCAGTTTAGGAGGGGCTATCTCCTACGAGCAGTACTTC.

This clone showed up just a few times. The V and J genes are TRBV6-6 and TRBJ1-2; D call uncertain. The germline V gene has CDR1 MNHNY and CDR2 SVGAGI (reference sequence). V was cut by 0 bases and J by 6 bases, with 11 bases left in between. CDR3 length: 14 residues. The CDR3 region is CASSYSIGVNGYTF. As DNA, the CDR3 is TGTGCCAGCAGTTACTCGATAGGCGTGAATGGCTACACCTTC.